This paragraph covers one TCR beta chain sequence. Per the germline V gene, CDR1 is SGHAT and CDR2 is FQNNGV. The CDR3 spans 14 residues. V lost 4 bases and J lost 6, with 12 bases in between. The entry originates in a study of low-dose radiotherapy and immunotherapy resistance in tumors. As for the study in general: For four cycles from cycle 1 day 1, patients took 300 mg oral aspirin daily.

Gene-specific TRAV and TRBV primers were used for first-strand cDNA, covering alpha and beta chains. The PCR that amplified TCRs ran for approximately 20 cycles, relying on a constant-region primer and a V-primer adapter. TCRdb analysed the reads with MiXCR anew, one entry per CDR3 protein. The table shows more than 7,000 distinct CDR3 sequences, with about 50% occurring only once. The receptor comes from a human donor with advanced metastatic prostate, ovarian, gallbladder or colorectal cancer (not recorded which). This table probably holds off-target reads from a library built for another chain. The chain recombines TRBV11-2 with TRBJ2-2; D uncertain. The CDR3 is CASSSNTAPGELFF. The CDR3 nucleotides read TGTGCCAGCAGCTCGAATACAGCTCCCGGGGAGCTGTTTTTT. Supplemented by reference TRBV11-2 and TRBJ2-2, the full variable domain reads EAGVAQSPRYKIIEKRQSVAFWCNPISGHATLYWYQQILGQGPKLLIQFQNNGVVDDSQLPKDRFSAERLKGVDSTLKIQPAKLEDSAVYLCASSSNTAPGELFFGEGSRLTVL.